The source of this TCR beta chain is a study of OX40 agonist ivuxolimab in advanced cancers. As for this clone: Antigen specificity is unknown.

The data were produced by immunoSEQ multiplex PCR, yet TCRdb's version contains in-frame clones alone and is incomplete. The sample shows over 55,000 clones, about 88% of them seen only once. Points from the study as a whole: Antigen specificity of clonally expanded peripheral T cells was not established.

This CDR3 comprises 17 residues. The V end lost 3 bases, the J end lost 1 base, and 17 bases lay between the germline ends. Germline CDR1 is SGHRS and CDR2 is YFSETQ. The chain links TRBV5-1 to TRBJ2-1, with a tentative D call TRBD2 (5 bases). The clonotype was recovered from an adult with an advanced solid tumor such as melanoma, head and neck, liver or kidney cancer. The sequenced sample was CD4+ or CD8+ T cells sorted from blood, obtained in a trial of the OX40 agonist ivuxolimab. The CDR3: CASSSPRGRGSYNEQFF. The CDR3 bases are TGCGCCAGCAGCTCCCCTCGAGGGAGAGGTTCCTACAATGAGCAGTTCTTC.